Listed below are T cell receptor beta chains from one sample, sequenced in a study of OX40 agonist ivuxolimab in advanced cancers. Produced via immunoSEQ multiplex PCR; TCRdb's table is partial and in-frame only. Seen here are about 74,000 clones, roughly 84% observed once, and the top ten hold roughly 2.1%. The sequences come from CD4+ or CD8+ T cells sorted from blood, collected in a trial of the OX40 agonist ivuxolimab. The receptor set was obtained from an adult with an advanced solid tumor such as melanoma, head and neck, liver or kidney cancer. The CDR3 runs from the conserved cysteine through the conserved F or W.

v_call cdr3_aa
TRBV5-5 CASSLLARVDEQFF
TRBV7-2 CASSPPGRSSYNEQFF
TRBV27 CASSLSTYTDTQYF
TRBV7-2 CASSRITGASGNTIYF
TRBV5-8 CASSFGLPTDTQYF
TRBV7-3 CASSQRDPPDTQYF
TRBV19 CASSTDQTQYF
TRBV5-6 CASSLPMYGYTF
TRBV5-1 CASSPRAEVITDTQYF
TRBV4-3 CASSQVAQGQYEQYF
TRBV28 CASTLGVGHQPQHF
TRBV18 CASSPMASGSNEQFF
TRBV11-3 CASSLDPSYEQYF
TRBV19 CASGQGAWNEQFF
TRBV4-3 CASSQDSGTSGPSTDTQYF
TRBV15 CATKIAGSTDTQYF
TRBV10-3 CAISDPPGASSYNSPLHF
TRBV19 CASSISAVQPQHF
TRBV6-5 CASSYSGLAGVHEQYF
TRBV28 CASSSGDYNEQFF
TRBV28 CASSFRAGGKNIQYF
TRBV11-3 CASSGYSAEQFF
TRBV25-1 CARATGAWEKLFF
TRBV9 CASSTLLQGKETQYF
TRBV29-1 CSVGVRMNTEAFF
TRBV7-2 CASSFSSANTGELFF
TRBV9 CASSLWDDPNTGELFF
TRBV18 CASSPPPGLGHEQYF
TRBV19 CASSRGSGASYEQYF
TRBV28 CASSLARGNTIYF
TRBV6-6 CASSLRLDGTQYF
TRBV11-3 CASSLGPTAGDYEQYF
TRBV28 CASSSELTGYEQYF